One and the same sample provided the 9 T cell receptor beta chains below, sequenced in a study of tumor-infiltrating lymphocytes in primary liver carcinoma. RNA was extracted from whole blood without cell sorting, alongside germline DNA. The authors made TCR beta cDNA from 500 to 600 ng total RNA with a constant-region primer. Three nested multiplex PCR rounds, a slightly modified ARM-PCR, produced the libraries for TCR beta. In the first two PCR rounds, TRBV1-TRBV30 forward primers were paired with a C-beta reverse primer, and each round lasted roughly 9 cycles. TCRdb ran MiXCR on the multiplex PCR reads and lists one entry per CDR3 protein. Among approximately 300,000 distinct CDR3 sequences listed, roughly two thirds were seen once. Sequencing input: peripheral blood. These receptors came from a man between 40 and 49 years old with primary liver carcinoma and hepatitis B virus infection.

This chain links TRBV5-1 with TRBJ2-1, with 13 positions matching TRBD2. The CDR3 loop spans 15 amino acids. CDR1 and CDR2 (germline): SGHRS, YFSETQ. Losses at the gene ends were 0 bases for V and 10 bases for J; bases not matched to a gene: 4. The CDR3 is CASSLAGLAGHEQFF. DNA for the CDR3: TGCGCCAGCAGCTTGGCGGGACTAGCGGGACACGAGCAGTTCTTC. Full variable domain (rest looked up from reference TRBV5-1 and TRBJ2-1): KAGVTQTPRYLIKTRGQQVTLSCSPISGHRSVSWYQQTPGQGLQFLFEYFSETQRNKGNFPGRFSGRQFSNSRSEMNVSTLELGDSALYLCASSLAGLAGHEQFFGPGTRLTVL.

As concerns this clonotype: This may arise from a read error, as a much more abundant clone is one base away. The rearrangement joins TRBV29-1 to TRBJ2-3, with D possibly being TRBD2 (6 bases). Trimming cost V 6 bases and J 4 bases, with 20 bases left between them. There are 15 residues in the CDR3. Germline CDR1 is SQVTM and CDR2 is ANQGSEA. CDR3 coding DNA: TGCAGCGTGATGGGCGGGGCGAAATTTTCAGATACGCAGTATTTT. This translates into CSVMGGAKFSDTQYF.

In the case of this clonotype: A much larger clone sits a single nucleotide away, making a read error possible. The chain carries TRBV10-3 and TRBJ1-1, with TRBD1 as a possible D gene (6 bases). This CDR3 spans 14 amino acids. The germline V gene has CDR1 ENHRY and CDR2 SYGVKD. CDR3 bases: TGTGCCATCAGTGACAGGGGCTCGAACAATGAAGCTTTCTTT. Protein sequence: CAISDRGSNNEAFF.

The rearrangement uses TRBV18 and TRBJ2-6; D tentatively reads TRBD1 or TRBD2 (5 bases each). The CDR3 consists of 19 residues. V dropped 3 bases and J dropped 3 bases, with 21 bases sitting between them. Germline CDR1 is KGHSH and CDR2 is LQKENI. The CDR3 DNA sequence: TGTGCCAGCTCACCTCGGGACCCATGGACGGGGAGTGGGGCCAACGTCCTGACTTTC. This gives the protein CASSPRDPWTGSGANVLTF.

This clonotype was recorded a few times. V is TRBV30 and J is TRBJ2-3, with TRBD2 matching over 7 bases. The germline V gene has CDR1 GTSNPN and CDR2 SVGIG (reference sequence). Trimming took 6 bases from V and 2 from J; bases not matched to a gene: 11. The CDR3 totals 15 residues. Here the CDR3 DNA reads TGTGCCTGCTCTATTCCAGCGGGGCTCACAGATACGCAGTATTTT. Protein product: CACSIPAGLTDTQYF. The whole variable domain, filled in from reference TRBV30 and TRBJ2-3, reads SQTIHQWPATLVQPVGSPLSLECTVEGTSNPNLYWYRQAAGRGLQLLFYSVGIGQISSEVPQNLSASRPQDRQFILSSKKLLLSDSGFYLCACSIPAGLTDTQYFGPGTRLTVL.

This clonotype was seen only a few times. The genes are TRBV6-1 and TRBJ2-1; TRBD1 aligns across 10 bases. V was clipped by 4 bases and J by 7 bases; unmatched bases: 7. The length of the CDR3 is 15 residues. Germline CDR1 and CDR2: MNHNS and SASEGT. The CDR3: CASSGRQGANNEQFF. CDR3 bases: TGTGCCAGCAGTGGACGACAGGGGGCGAATAATGAGCAGTTCTTC.

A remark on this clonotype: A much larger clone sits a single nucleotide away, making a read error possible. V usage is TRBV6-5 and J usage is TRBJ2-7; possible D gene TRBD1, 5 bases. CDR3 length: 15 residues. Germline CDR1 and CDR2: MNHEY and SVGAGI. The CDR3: CASSTTTVPTYEQNF. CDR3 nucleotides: TGTGCCAGCAGTACGACGACAGTTCCTACCTACGAGCAGAACTTC.

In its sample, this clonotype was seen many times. The CDR3 sequence: CASSERPAPTNEQFF. In DNA, the CDR3 is TGTGCCAGCAGTGAACGCCCAGCCCCTACGAATGAGCAGTTCTTC. V is TRBV6-1 and J is TRBJ2-1; D gene unclear. Germline V gene sequence: CDR1 MNHNS, CDR2 SASEGT. This CDR3 region has 15 residues. V shed 2 bases and J shed 7 bases, with 15 bases lying between them.

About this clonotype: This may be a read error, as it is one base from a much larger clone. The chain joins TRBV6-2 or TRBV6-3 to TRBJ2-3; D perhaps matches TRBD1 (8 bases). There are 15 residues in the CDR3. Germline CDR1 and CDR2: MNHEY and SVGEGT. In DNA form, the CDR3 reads TGTACCAGCGGGAAGGACAGGGCGAGGACAGATACGCAGTATTTT. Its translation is CTSGKDRARTDTQYF.